This is a list of T cell receptor beta chains from one sample in a study of cytomegalovirus exposure and HLA in healthy donors. Generated by immunoSEQ multiplex PCR, the TCRdb table keeps only in-frame clones and is missing some. This repertoire shows approximately 150,000 clones, around 85% found once; its top ten account for 1% to 1.5%. Input material: PBMCs. All receptors come from a man between 45 and 60 years old in good health and CMV-seropositive. CDR3s include the opening cysteine and the closing phenylalanine or tryptophan. Fields, in order: J gene, V gene, CDR3 length, clone size, CDR3 protein. Only part of the rows carry a size: once, few, many, or a class if the clone is expanded.

>TRBJ2-2|TRBV15|17|-
CATSRPPGSSGTGELFF
>TRBJ1-5|TRBV30|14|-
CAWGHTGGGQPQHF
>TRBJ2-5|TRBV5-1|14|-
CASSFSSGQETQYF
>TRBJ2-7|TRBV5-1|15|-
CASSRSRGGSYEQYF
>TRBJ2-1|TRBV10-1|15|-
CASTRLAGGPGEQFF
>TRBJ2-5|TRBV11-2|17|once
CASSLIRRGQGRETQYF
>TRBJ2-7|TRBV7-3|13|-
CASSLTSSGEQYF
>TRBJ2-5|TRBV7-8|14|few
CASSLAKLQETQYF
>TRBJ1-1|TRBV28|14|-
CASSSIPPPREAFF
>TRBJ2-5|TRBV5-1|15|-
CASSLAGTGEETQYF
>TRBJ2-6|TRBV5-1|19|-
CASNRGGVGLGGGANVLTF
>TRBJ1-4|TRBV28|15|once
CASSLPKRRDEKLFF
>TRBJ2-2|TRBV20-1|11|-
CSARTIGELFF
>TRBJ1-3|TRBV5-4|15|-
CASSIRGQSGNTIYF
>TRBJ2-5|TRBV6-6|14|-
CASSYGGRGETQYF